Below are 5 T cell receptor beta chains sequenced from a single sample in a study of T-cell reconstitution after alpha-beta-depleted transplantation in children. TCRbeta library construction was performed incorporating unique molecular identifiers. TCRdb itself ran the PCR reads through MiXCR, one entry per CDR3 protein. The sample includes more than 450,000 distinct CDR3 sequences, about 16% of them seen just once. This specimen was PBMCs from the stem cell graft donor, taken from the stem cell graft. The receptors were sampled from a human donor who donated a stem cell graft to a child with acute lymphoblastic leukemia.

The V call is TRBV6-5, the J call TRBJ2-2; D is perhaps TRBD1 or TRBD2 (6 bases each). The CDR3 consists of 15 residues. The V gene lost 5 bases and the J gene lost 8 bases, with 18 bases spanning the gap. Germline V gene data show CDR1 as MNHEY and CDR2 as SVGAGI. The CDR3 DNA is TGTGCCAGCAGTCGGGGGCTCCCAGAGGAGGGGGAGCTGTTTTTT. Encoded protein: CASSRGLPEEGELFF.

J is TRBJ2-7 and V is TRBV5-1; 12 nucleotides match TRBD1. V dropped 2 bases and J dropped 4; count of bases not matched to a gene: 4. In germline, CDR1 is SGHRS, CDR2 YFSETQ. The length of the CDR3 is 15 residues. CDR3 loop: CASSFGTGGRYEQYF. The CDR3 DNA is TGCGCCAGCAGCTTCGGGACAGGGGGCCGGTACGAGCAGTACTTC.

This clonotype was seen many times. V usage is TRBV27 and J usage is TRBJ2-1; the match to TRBD2 covers 7 bases. This CDR3 spans 14 amino acids. V gave up 6 bases and J gave up 3 bases; unmatched junction bases: 5. Germline CDR1 is MNHEY and CDR2 is SMNVEV (reference sequence). The CDR3 DNA follows: TGTGCCAGCAGCTTCGGGACTAACTACAATGAGCAGTTCTTC. It is translated as CASSFGTNYNEQFF.

The chain couples TRBV12-3 or TRBV12-4 to TRBJ1-5; TRBD1 might be the D (5 bases). This CDR3 comprises 16 residues. V lost 1 base, J lost 3 bases, and 13 bases lay in between. CDR3 loop: CASSLGGVYLNQPQHF. For the CDR3, the DNA is TGTGCCAGCAGTTTAGGGGGCGTTTACCTCAATCAGCCCCAGCATTTT.

This clonotype showed up just once. The chain recombines TRBV12-3 or TRBV12-4 with TRBJ2-1; D gene ambiguous. There are 14 residues in the CDR3. V lost 3 bases, J lost 10 bases, and 16 bases lay in between. The CDR3 coding sequence is TGTGCCAGCAGTTTCCAATCTCTTTCTGGGGAGCAGTTCTTC. It specifies CASSFQSLSGEQFF.